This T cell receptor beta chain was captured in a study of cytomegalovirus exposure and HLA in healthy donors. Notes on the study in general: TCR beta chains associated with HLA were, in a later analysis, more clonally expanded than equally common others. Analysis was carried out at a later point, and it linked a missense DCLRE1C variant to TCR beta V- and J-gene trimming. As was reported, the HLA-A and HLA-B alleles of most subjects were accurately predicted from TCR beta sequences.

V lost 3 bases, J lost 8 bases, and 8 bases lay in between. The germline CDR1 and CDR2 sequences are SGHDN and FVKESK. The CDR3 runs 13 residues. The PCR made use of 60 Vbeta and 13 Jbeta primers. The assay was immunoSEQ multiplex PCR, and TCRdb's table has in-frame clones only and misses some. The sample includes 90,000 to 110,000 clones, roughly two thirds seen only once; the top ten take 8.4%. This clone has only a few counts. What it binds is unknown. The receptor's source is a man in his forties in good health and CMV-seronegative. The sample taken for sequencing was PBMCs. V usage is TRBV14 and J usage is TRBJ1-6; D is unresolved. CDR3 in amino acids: CASSHTRDSPLHF. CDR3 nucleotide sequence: TGTGCCAGCAGCCATACACGGGATTCACCCCTCCACTTT.